The 28 T cell receptor beta chains in this list originate from one sample, sequenced in a study of blood T cell repertoires in COVID-19. Assay used: immunoSEQ multiplex PCR; TCRdb lists only in-frame clones, some missing. Among under 50,000 clones listed, 92% were seen once. The sequenced sample was peripheral blood. Receptors originate from a human donor in a cohort sampled during active COVID-19.

V and J are TRBV27 and TRBJ1-6; 7 bases are shared with TRBD1. The germline gives CDR1 MNHEY, CDR2 SMNVEV (reference sequence). Losses at the gene ends were 6 bases for V and 7 bases for J; bases not matched to a gene: 3. The CDR3 totals 13 residues. CDR3 loop: CASRQGWNSPLHF. The CDR3 nucleotides are TGTGCCAGCAGACAGGGGTGGAATTCACCCCTCCACTTT.

The chain is built from TRBV30 and TRBJ2-7; 8 bases are shared with TRBD1. The CDR3 runs 13 residues. The germline CDR1 and CDR2 sequences are GTSNPN and SVGIG (reference sequence). The ends lost 4 bases at V and 0 bases at J; junction bases unmatched: 2. CDR3 sequence: CAWKDRGSYEQYF. The CDR3 DNA reads as TGTGCCTGGAAAGACAGGGGCTCCTACGAGCAGTACTTC.

The DNA for the CDR3 is TGTGCCATCAGCGACAGGAGTACAGATACGCAGTATTTT. As protein: CAISDRSTDTQYF. V and J are TRBV10-3 and TRBJ2-3, with D possibly matching TRBD1 (6 bases). V gave up 6 bases and J gave up 3 bases, with 10 bases separating them. Germline V gene lookup returns CDR1 ENHRY and CDR2 SYGVKD. The CDR3 spans 13 residues.

The V call is TRBV4-3, the J call TRBJ2-7; D not certain. Trimming removed 0 bases from V and 6 bases from J, with 9 bases in between. CDR1 and CDR2 (germline): LGHNA, YSLEER. CDR3 length: 13 residues. As DNA, the CDR3 is TGCGCCAGCAGCCAAGAGTCAGGTGGCGAGCAGTACTTC. Protein product: CASSQESGGEQYF.

Remarks on this clone: One junction end disagrees with the germline gene, perhaps due to a read error. The V gene is TRBV5-1, the J gene TRBJ2-7; the D gene is possibly TRBD1 (5 bases). Germline V gene data show CDR1 as SGHRS and CDR2 as YFSETQ. The length of the CDR3 is 16 residues. The CDR3 spells CASSLAGPGKWEEQYF. The CDR3 region has the DNA TGCGCCAGCAGTTTGGCCGGCCCAGGGAAATGGGAAGAGCAGTACTTC.

This clone was detected only once. V is TRBV7-2 and J is TRBJ1-1; TRBD1 matches at 8 bases. Germline V gene sequence: CDR1 SGHTA, CDR2 FQGNSA. This CDR3 spans 16 amino acids. V was pared by 5 bases and J by 4 bases, with 12 bases of the junction left unmatched. CDR3 nucleotides: TGTGCCAGCAGCCCACAGGGGGGGCGCGGGGTCACTGAAGCTTTCTTT. Translation gives CASSPQGGRGVTEAFF. Full variable domain (remainder filled in from reference TRBV7-2 and TRBJ1-1): GAGVSQSPSNKVTEKGKDVELRCDPISGHTALYWYRQSLGQGLEFLIYFQGNSAPDKSGLPSDRFSAERTGGSVSTLTIQRTQQEDSAVYLCASSPQGGRGVTEAFFGQGTRLTVV.

This clone occurred once. This chain uses TRBV30 with TRBJ1-4, with 7 bases lining up with TRBD1. Germline V gene data show CDR1 as GTSNPN and CDR2 as SVGIG (reference sequence). V was clipped by 1 base and J by 3 bases; unmatched bases: 14. The CDR3 is 18 amino acids. The CDR3 protein is CAWSAGDRLELANEKLFF. The CDR3 coding sequence is TGTGCCTGGAGTGCAGGGGACAGACTAGAGTTAGCTAATGAAAAACTGTTTTTT.

The V gene is TRBV12-3 or TRBV12-4, the J gene TRBJ1-5; D is unresolved. With 6 bases removed from V and 8 bases from J, the gap between germline ends came to 11 bases. The CDR3 sequence is 12 residues long. CDR3 sequence reads: CASSRTGEPQHF. The CDR3 nucleotides read TGTGCCAGCAGCCGAACCGGAGAGCCCCAGCATTTT.

The genes are TRBV30 and TRBJ2-2; 9 bases map to TRBD2. This CDR3 has 15 residues. Looked up from germline, CDR1 is GTSNPN and CDR2 is SVGIG (reference sequence). With V trimmed by 4 bases and J by 1 base, 4 bases remained unmatched. The CDR3 is CAWMRGGLNTGELFF. Here the CDR3 DNA reads TGTGCCTGGATGCGGGGGGGGCTGAACACCGGGGAGCTGTTTTTT.

The rearrangement uses TRBV6-2 or TRBV6-3 and TRBJ1-5; 7 bases are shared with TRBD1. There are 15 residues in the CDR3. V lost 2 bases and J lost 3; bases outside the gene matches: 4. Germline V gives CDR1 MNHEY, CDR2 SVGEGT. The CDR3 nucleotides read TGTGCCAGCAGTTACAGGGACAGTAACAATCAGCCCCAGCATTTT. Translated: CASSYRDSNNQPQHF.

This chain joins TRBV7-3 and TRBJ2-3; 7 bases are a match to TRBD1. Germline CDR1 is SGHTA and CDR2 is FQGTGA. This CDR3 region has 14 residues. Trimming took 4 bases from V and 0 from J; bases not matched to a gene: 1. This CDR3 reads CASSSDRSTDTQYF. The CDR3 DNA sequence: TGTGCCAGCAGCTCGGACAGGAGCACAGATACGCAGTATTTT.

The rearrangement uses TRBV5-4 and TRBJ1-1; no clear D gene. The CDR3 spans 13 residues. Trimming took 7 bases from V and 4 from J, leaving 14 bases between them. Germline V gene data show CDR1 as SGHNT and CDR2 as YYREEE (reference sequence). CDR3 loop: CASGSSAGTEAFF. CDR3 sequence (DNA): TGTGCCAGCGGCTCCTCGGCGGGCACTGAAGCTTTCTTT.

This clone was seen once. The chain combines TRBV7-2 with TRBJ1-1; tentative D call: TRBD1 (6 bases). CDR3 size: 14 residues. Trimming cost V 5 bases and J 1 base, with 11 bases left between them. Germline-derived CDR1 and CDR2 are SGHTA and FQGNSA. The CDR3 DNA sequence: TGTGCCAGCAGCATCAGGGGTTGGAACACTGAAGCTTTCTTT. It translates to CASSIRGWNTEAFF.

V usage is TRBV4-1 and J usage is TRBJ2-1; the D gene is possibly TRBD2 (7 bases). The V end was cut by 6 bases, the J end by 2 bases, with 17 bases between. Germline V gene sequence: CDR1 MGHRA, CDR2 YSYEKL. The CDR3 spans 16 residues. The DNA for the CDR3 is TGCGCCAGCAGTCATAGTGGGGGGGCCCCCTACAATGAGCAGTTCTTC. Encoded protein: CASSHSGGAPYNEQFF.

This chain joins TRBV10-3 and TRBJ2-1; D is perhaps TRBD2 (5 bases). This CDR3 has 12 amino acids. The V end lost 7 bases, the J end lost 6 bases, and 10 bases lay between the germline ends. Germline V CDR1 and CDR2: ENHRY, SYGVKD. CDR3 sequence reads: CAINGDGNEQFF. CDR3 sequence (DNA): TGTGCCATCAACGGGGATGGCAATGAGCAGTTCTTC.

The chain recombines TRBV7-6 with TRBJ2-2, with D possibly matching TRBD1 (5 bases). CDR3 length: 15 residues. V was clipped by 5 bases and J by 7 bases, with 17 bases between them. CDR1 SGHVS and CDR2 FNYEAQ come from the germline V gene. CDR3 nucleotides: TGTGCCAGCAGCCAGTCGTGGGGCCGAGGCGGGGAGCTGTTTTTT. Protein product: CASSQSWGRGGELFF.

V and J are TRBV7-3 and TRBJ2-1, with 12 nucleotides matching TRBD2. With 5 bases clipped from V and 9 bases from J, the junction kept 11 bases outside the gene matches. The CDR3 has 16 residues. The germline gives CDR1 SGHTA, CDR2 FQGTGA. CDR3 in amino acids: CASSTSSGRALGEQFF. CDR3 in DNA: TGTGCCAGCAGCACCTCTAGCGGGAGGGCCTTGGGTGAGCAGTTCTTC. The complete variable domain, with remaining parts taken from reference TRBV7-3 and TRBJ2-1, reads GAGVSQTPSNKVTEKGKYVELRCDPISGHTALYWYRQSLGQGPEFLIYFQGTGAADDSGLPNDRFFAVRPEGSVSTLKIQRTERGDSAVYLCASSTSSGRALGEQFFGPGTRLTVL.

The gene calls are TRBV9 and TRBJ1-6; D is uncertain. The V and J ends lost 3 bases and 9 bases respectively, with 10 bases between them. Germline loops: CDR1 SGDLS, CDR2 YYNGEE. CDR3 length equals 13 residues. Written as DNA, the CDR3 is TGTGCCAGCAGCGAAAGGAGGAGTTCACCCCTCCACTTT. Protein product: CASSERRSSPLHF.

The chain is built from TRBV2 and TRBJ2-5; TRBD2 matches 12 bases. The CDR3 consists of 16 residues. Germline lookup yields CDR1 SNHLY and CDR2 FYNNEI. Unmatched junction bases numbered 4, after V lost 2 bases and J lost 3 bases. DNA for the CDR3: TGTGCCAGCAGTGAACCCCGACTAGCGGGAGAAGAGACCCAGTACTTC. Its translation: CASSEPRLAGEETQYF.

The V call is TRBV19, the J call TRBJ1-6, with 7 bases lining up with TRBD1. From germline, CDR1 is LNHDA and CDR2 SQIVND (reference sequence). The junction had 6 bases not matched to a gene; V was cut back by 10 bases and J by 6 bases. The CDR3 runs to 13 residues. The CDR3 DNA follows: TGTGCCACCGGAGACAGGGTTAATTCACCCCTCCACTTT. As protein: CATGDRVNSPLHF. Full variable domain (outside the CDR3, taken from reference TRBV19 and TRBJ1-6): DGGITQSPKYLFRKEGQNVTLSCEQNLNHDAMYWYRQDPGQGLRLIYYSQIVNDFQKGDIAEGYSVSREKKESFPLTVTSAQKNPTAFYLCATGDRVNSPLHFGNGTRLTVT.

The rearrangement joins TRBV6-5 to TRBJ1-5; 9 nucleotides align to TRBD1. CDR3 length equals 15 residues. The V gene's germline CDR1 is MNHEY and CDR2 SVGAGI. V shed 6 bases and J 4 bases; nucleotides not matched to a gene: 7. The CDR3 protein is CASRMGTGLNQPQHF. The DNA for the CDR3 is TGTGCCAGCAGGATGGGGACAGGGCTTAATCAGCCCCAGCATTTT.

The chain combines TRBV29-1 with TRBJ2-1; TRBD1 might be the D (6 bases). Between the trimmed V and J ends, which lost 2 bases and 5 bases, there was a span of 13 bases. In germline, CDR1 is SQVTM, CDR2 ANQGSEA. The CDR3 spans 14 residues. The CDR3 here is CSVETGSVNNEQFF. CDR3 bases: TGCAGCGTTGAAACAGGGAGTGTAAACAATGAGCAGTTCTTC.

In nucleotides, the CDR3 is TGCGCCAGCAGCTTAGGAGACACCGGGGAGCTGTTTTTT. It yields the protein CASSLGDTGELFF. The V gene is TRBV5-1, the J gene TRBJ2-2; D gene uncertain. The germline V gene has CDR1 SGHRS and CDR2 YFSETQ. The CDR3 spans 13 residues. Trimming stripped 2 bases from V and 3 bases from J, with 5 bases between. Complete variable domain (other parts from reference TRBV5-1 and TRBJ2-2): KAGVTQTPRYLIKTRGQQVTLSCSPISGHRSVSWYQQTPGQGLQFLFEYFSETQRNKGNFPGRFSGRQFSNSRSEMNVSTLELGDSALYLCASSLGDTGELFFGEGSRLTVL.

The gene calls are TRBV4-3 and TRBJ1-1, with D possibly being TRBD1 (6 bases). Germline V gene lookup returns CDR1 LGHNA and CDR2 YSLEER. Trimming removed 1 base from V and 3 bases from J, with 12 bases in between. CDR3 length: 15 amino acids. CDR3 protein: CASSQGVQGDTEAFF. CDR3 bases: TGCGCCAGCAGCCAAGGGGTACAGGGAGACACTGAAGCTTTCTTT.

Comment on this clone: One end of the junction does not line up with germline, which may come from a read error. The CDR3 coding sequence is TGCACCAGCAGCCGACAGCAGTTCGACGAGCAGTACTTC. Protein: CTSSRQQFDEQYF. The rearrangement joins TRBV4-1 to TRBJ2-7; D may be TRBD1 (5 bases). The CDR3 is made up of 13 amino acids. CDR1 and CDR2 (germline): MGHRA, YSYEKL.

This chain uses TRBV6-5 with TRBJ2-3; D is possibly TRBD2 (6 bases). The CDR3 covers 13 residues. Germline assignment: CDR1 MNHEY and CDR2 SVGAGI. The V gene lost 8 bases and the J gene lost 9 bases, with 18 bases spanning the gap. Here the CDR3 reads CASGTRGAGTQYF. The CDR3 DNA reads TGTGCCAGCGGGACCCGGGGCGCGGGAACGCAGTATTTT.

The gene calls are TRBV5-1 and TRBJ2-1, with a possible D match to TRBD1 (5 bases). The V gene lost 1 base and the J gene lost 10 bases, with 12 bases spanning the gap. There are 13 residues in the CDR3. Germline V lookup: CDR1 SGHRS, CDR2 YFSETQ. The CDR3 loop is CASSLRRAGEQFF. The CDR3 nucleotides are TGCGCCAGCAGCTTGAGACGGGCAGGGGAGCAGTTCTTC.

The genes are TRBV9 and TRBJ1-6; D is undetermined. Trimming stripped 7 bases from V and 5 bases from J, with 7 bases between. The CDR3 loop spans 12 amino acids. CDR1 SGDLS and CDR2 YYNGEE come from the germline V gene. In DNA form, the CDR3 reads TGTGCCAGCGGGCCGGATAATTCACCCCTCCACTTT. It yields the protein CASGPDNSPLHF.